This passage covers 3 T cell receptor beta chains from one sample sequenced in a study of OX40 agonist ivuxolimab in advanced cancers. The protocol was immunoSEQ multiplex PCR, while the TCRdb copy is restricted to in-frame clones and leaves out a portion. The top ten hold approximately 11% of the sample, which has about 55,000 clones, 86% seen once. Source: CD4+ or CD8+ T cells sorted from blood, taken in a trial of the OX40 agonist ivuxolimab. The receptors were sampled from an adult with an advanced solid tumor such as melanoma, head and neck, liver or kidney cancer.

The chain uses TRBV6-7 and TRBJ1-2, with no clear D. TRBV6-7 is marked as an open reading frame, function uncertain. Trimming cost V 5 bases and J 5 bases, with 15 bases left between them. CDR3 size: 14 residues. The CDR3, as DNA: TGTGCCAGCAGTCTTTTTACGTGCCGGTATGGCTACACCTTC. Translating gives CASSLFTCRYGYTF.

This chain links TRBV19 with TRBJ1-2; 8 bases are shared with TRBD1. The CDR3 runs to 14 residues. Germline trimming cut 5 bases from V and 4 bases from J; bases unmatched to any gene: 6. CDR1 and CDR2 (germline): LNHDA, SQIVND (reference sequence). CDR3 bases: TGTGCCAGTAGTTCACAGGGGGGATCCTATGGCTACACCTTC. Its protein is CASSSQGGSYGYTF. The full variable domain, its missing parts supplied by reference TRBV19 and TRBJ1-2, is DGGITQSPKYLFRKEGQNVTLSCEQNLNHDAMYWYRQDPGQGLRLIYYSQIVNDFQKGDIAEGYSVSREKKESFPLTVTSAQKNPTAFYLCASSSQGGSYGYTFGSGTRLTVV.

This clone came up a few times. The V and J genes are TRBV10-3 and TRBJ1-1, with a tentative D call TRBD1 (5 bases). The V end lost 9 bases, the J end lost 4 bases, and 9 bases lay between the germline ends. This CDR3 spans 11 amino acids. In germline, CDR1 is ENHRY, CDR2 SYGVKD. The CDR3, as DNA: TGTGCCATAGGTGGGGGCACTGAAGCTTTCTTT. Amino acid sequence: CAIGGGTEAFF.